This T cell receptor (beta chain) originates from a study of T cell repertoires in cytomegalovirus infection. Study summary: CMV infection and matching HLA type were both indicated by public TCR beta signatures. Study-level results: What dominated the ex vivo response were HLA-C-restricted CMV-specific TCR beta clonotypes. Using cumulative public TCR beta family frequency, the authors identified those who carried CMV together with the relevant HLA.

In the case of this clonotype: Its target is not known.

Via MiXCR, TCRdb re-called the reads, giving one row per CDR3 protein. Of hundreds of thousands of distinct CDR3 sequences in the sample, roughly 9.3% were seen once. Input material: PBMCs. The clonotype comes from a human donor in good health (CMV status not recorded). Some clones in this sample may be carry-over from other donors' samples.

CDR3 in DNA: TGCAGCGTCGTATATATGGCCTCTGGAAACACCATATATTTT. It is translated as CSVVYMASGNTIYF. This chain joins TRBV29-1 and TRBJ1-3; D not certain. The CDR3 has 14 amino acids. V was shortened by 6 bases and J by 0 bases, with 12 bases between the two germline ends. From germline, CDR1 is SQVTM and CDR2 ANQGSEA. Filled out from reference TRBV29-1 and TRBJ1-3, the complete variable domain reads SAVISQKPSRDICQRGTSLTIQCQVDSQVTMMFWYRQQPGQSLTLIATANQGSEATYESGFVIDKFPISRPNLTFSTLTVSNMSPEDSSIYLCSVVYMASGNTIYFGEGSWLTVV.